Following are 25 T cell receptor beta chains from one sample sequenced in a study of shared T cell receptors in the human thymus. Profiling relied on immunoSEQ multiplex PCR, and the TCRdb table lists in-frame clones only, not all of them. The sample comprises fewer than 700,000 clones, over 75% of which are singletons, and 0.008% to 0.011% rests with the top ten. Separately, the same data were catalogued under a study of human thymus T cells.

The sequenced material came from thymocytes. The receptors derive from a boy less than two years old with a congenital heart defect.

This chain joins TRBV7-8 and TRBJ2-1; 10 positions match TRBD2. In germline, CDR1 is SGHVS, CDR2 FQNEAQ. With 5 bases clipped from V and 5 bases from J, the junction kept 6 bases outside the gene matches. The CDR3 extends over 15 amino acids. The CDR3 region is CASSPAGGKNNEQFF. CDR3 nucleotides: TGTGCCAGCAGCCCAGCGGGAGGGAAGAACAATGAGCAGTTCTTC.

The rearrangement joins TRBV2 to TRBJ2-7; the match to TRBD2 covers 14 bases. Trimming took 10 bases from V and 8 from J; bases not matched to a gene: 10. The CDR3 runs 14 residues. Germline CDR1 is SNHLY and CDR2 is FYNNEI. The CDR3 region is CATTGTSGSFQQYF. Written as DNA, the CDR3 is TGTGCCACCACAGGGACTAGCGGGAGTTTCCAGCAGTACTTC.

This clone was detected a few times. V and J are TRBV7-3 and TRBJ2-2; 10 bases line up with TRBD1. Trimming took 5 bases from V and 6 from J; bases not matched to a gene: 9. The CDR3 spans 16 residues. Germline loops: CDR1 SGHTA, CDR2 FQGTGA. CDR3 region: CASSPKTGGDPGELFF. The DNA for the CDR3 is TGTGCCAGCAGCCCCAAGACAGGGGGCGACCCCGGGGAGCTGTTTTTT. The whole variable domain, filled in from reference TRBV7-3 and TRBJ2-2, reads GAGVSQTPSNKVTEKGKYVELRCDPISGHTALYWYRQSLGQGPEFLIYFQGTGAADDSGLPNDRFFAVRPEGSVSTLKIQRTERGDSAVYLCASSPKTGGDPGELFFGEGSRLTVL.

The genes are TRBV6-5 and TRBJ2-7; D unresolved. CDR3 length equals 12 residues. The V end was cut by 3 bases, the J end by 4 bases, with 7 bases between. In germline, CDR1 is MNHEY, CDR2 SVGAGI. The CDR3 nucleotides are TGTGCCAGCAGTTATTCCCCGTACGAGCAGTACTTC. The encoded protein is CASSYSPYEQYF.

The chain links TRBV28 to TRBJ1-2, with 7 positions matching TRBD1. Trimming at V came to 3 bases and at J to 5 bases, leaving 9 bases not matched to a gene. CDR1 is MDHEN and CDR2 is SYDVKM in the germline V gene. This CDR3 contains 15 residues. DNA for the CDR3: TGTGCCAGCAGTTTCGGGAGGGACAGACTATATGGCTACACCTTC. Translation gives CASSFGRDRLYGYTF.

This sequence joins TRBV18 and TRBJ2-7, with a possible D match to TRBD2 (5 bases). This CDR3 region has 15 residues. CDR1 is KGHSH, CDR2 LQKENI, per germline. V was pared by 4 bases and J by 2 bases, with 15 bases between. CDR3 sequence: CASSRPGSQAYEQYF. CDR3 sequence (DNA): TGTGCCAGCTCACGGCCGGGGTCCCAAGCCTACGAGCAGTACTTC.

The gene calls are TRBV5-5 and TRBJ2-3; 14 positions agree with TRBD2. V trimming: 6 bases; J trimming: 5 bases; junction bases outside the gene matches: 2. The germline V gene has CDR1 SGHKS and CDR2 YYEKEE (reference sequence). This CDR3 region has 14 residues. The CDR3 sequence is CASKGTSGRDTQYF. CDR3 DNA sequence: TGTGCCAGCAAGGGGACTAGCGGGAGAGATACGCAGTATTTT.

The V and J genes are TRBV7-6 and TRBJ2-5; 10 bases line up with TRBD2. The CDR3 length is 16 residues. J was trimmed by 3 bases and V by 5 bases; bases with no gene match: 9. Germline V gene sequence: CDR1 SGHVS, CDR2 FNYEAQ. The CDR3 protein is CASSQLAGFPKETQYF. The CDR3 DNA is TGTGCCAGCAGCCAACTAGCGGGATTCCCCAAAGAGACCCAGTACTTC.

The CDR3 nucleotides are TGTGCCTCACCGAGGAGGGAGGGGGCCGGGGAGCTGTTTTTT. Translation gives CASPRREGAGELFF. The chain carries TRBV30 and TRBJ2-2; D might be TRBD2 (7 bases). The CDR3 runs to 14 residues. CDR1 GTSNPN and CDR2 SVGIG come from the germline V gene (reference sequence). V lost 7 bases to trimming and J lost 6 bases, with 18 bases between them.

The CDR3 sequence: CAIQGENTEAFF. The DNA for the CDR3 is TGTGCCATCCAAGGGGAGAACACTGAAGCTTTCTTT. The genes are TRBV10-3 and TRBJ1-1, with D possibly TRBD1 on 5 matching bases. The ends were cut back, 8 bases at V and 1 base at J, with 8 bases in the middle. Germline CDR1 reads ENHRY; CDR2 reads SYGVKD. The CDR3 runs 12 residues.

This chain joins TRBV5-4 and TRBJ1-4, with 7 bases fitting TRBD1. Unmatched junction bases numbered 20, after V lost 4 bases and J lost 8 bases. The germline V gene has CDR1 SGHNT and CDR2 YYREEE (reference sequence). This CDR3 has 18 amino acids. The CDR3 spells CASSPRPQPGGSGEKLFF. CDR3 bases: TGTGCCAGCAGCCCCCGGCCCCAGCCAGGGGGGAGTGGGGAAAAACTGTTTTTT.

This rearrangement joins TRBV28 to TRBJ2-5; 7 nucleotides agree with TRBD2. There are 15 residues in the CDR3. Germline values: CDR1 MDHEN, CDR2 SYDVKM. V was clipped by 6 bases and J by 1 base; unmatched bases: 8. The CDR3 sequence is CASRGGGAVQETQYF. The CDR3, as DNA: TGTGCCAGCAGGGGGGGAGGGGCAGTCCAAGAGACCCAGTACTTC.

Only one count was recorded for this clone. This chain links TRBV10-1 with TRBJ2-5; 7 nucleotides match TRBD2. V shed 0 bases and J 5 bases; nucleotides not matched to a gene: 6. This CDR3 spans 15 amino acids. The germline V gene encodes CDR1 WNHNN and CDR2 SYGVQD (reference sequence). For the CDR3, the DNA is TGCGCCAGCAGTGAGTCCGGGGAGGGAGGGGAGACCCAGTACTTC. Translating gives CASSESGEGGETQYF.

The CDR3 protein is CASSQGATRALETQYF. As DNA, the CDR3 is TGTGCCAGCAGCCAAGGGGCGACGAGGGCCTTGGAGACCCAGTACTTC. The chain employs TRBV4-2 and TRBJ2-5, with D maybe TRBD2 (5 bases). Per the germline V gene, CDR1 is LGHNA and CDR2 is YNFKEQ. This CDR3 has 16 amino acids. V lost 1 base and J 5 bases, leaving 17 bases between the germline ends.

This chain links TRBV4-1 with TRBJ2-3; 10 bases line up with TRBD2. Trimming at V came to 3 bases and at J to 4 bases, leaving 10 bases not matched to a gene. Germline V gene data show CDR1 as MGHRA and CDR2 as YSYEKL. The CDR3 runs to 17 residues. In DNA, the CDR3 is TGCGCCAGCAGCCATGGGTGCTCTAGCGGGAGCTCAGATACGCAGTATTTT. Protein product: CASSHGCSSGSSDTQYF.

The V gene is TRBV7-6, the J gene TRBJ1-1, with 7 nucleotides matching TRBD1. Unmatched junction bases numbered 1, after V lost 3 bases and J lost 6 bases. Germline CDR1 reads SGHVS; CDR2 reads FNYEAQ. The CDR3 is 12 residues long. In DNA, the CDR3 is TGTGCCAGCAGCTTCCAGGGGGCTGAAGCTTTCTTT. Its protein is CASSFQGAEAFF.

V is TRBV9 and J is TRBJ1-4; tentatively, D is TRBD1 (6 bases). Trimming removed 0 bases at V and 5 bases at J, with 11 bases between. The CDR3 totals 15 residues. Germline V CDR1 and CDR2: SGDLS, YYNGEE. This CDR3 is CASSVGRGGNEKLFF. The CDR3 nucleotides read TGTGCCAGCAGCGTAGGAAGAGGGGGAAATGAAAAACTGTTTTTT.

Comments on this clone: Other DNA sequences in this specimen translate into the identical CDR3. This rearrangement joins TRBV28 to TRBJ2-7; 11 nucleotides match TRBD2. CDR3 length equals 14 residues. With 5 bases clipped from V and 4 bases from J, the junction kept 4 bases outside the gene matches. Germline values: CDR1 MDHEN, CDR2 SYDVKM. CDR3 region: CASSPRTSGYEQYF. For the CDR3, the DNA is TGTGCCAGCAGTCCAAGGACTAGCGGGTACGAGCAGTACTTC.

This clone was found once. The J gene is TRBJ2-7, the V gene TRBV29-1, with D possibly matching TRBD2 (5 bases). Trimming stripped 6 bases from V and 3 bases from J, with 9 bases between. The germline V gene encodes CDR1 SQVTM and CDR2 ANQGSEA. The CDR3 runs to 11 residues. CDR3 nucleotides: TGCAGCGTGGGCGGGTACTACGAGCAGTACTTC. Translation: CSVGGYYEQYF.

The gene calls are TRBV7-8 and TRBJ2-7; 10 bases line up with TRBD2. Per germline, CDR1 SGHVS and CDR2 FQNEAQ. CDR3 length equals 15 residues. J lost 3 bases, V lost 5 bases, and 7 bases had no gene match. CDR3 loop: CASSTSSGSHYEQYF. DNA for the CDR3: TGTGCCAGCAGCACTTCTAGCGGGAGTCACTACGAGCAGTACTTC.

The CDR3 bases are TGTGCCAGCAGCTTAGGGACTAGCGGAGAGTACGGCCGCTACGAGCAGTACTTC. This sequence encodes CASSLGTSGEYGRYEQYF. V and J are TRBV7-9 and TRBJ2-7; 10 positions agree with TRBD2. The CDR3 loop spans 18 amino acids. From germline, CDR1 is SEHNR and CDR2 FQNEAQ (reference sequence). J gave up 3 bases and V 1 base, and 12 bases lay outside the gene matches.

J is TRBJ2-5 and V is TRBV11-2; possible D gene TRBD2, 5 bases. This CDR3 spans 16 amino acids. Trimming removed 5 bases from V and 2 bases from J, with 18 bases in between. CDR1 and CDR2 from the germline V gene are SGHAT and FQNNGV. The CDR3 loop is CASSPLRPVAQETQYF. The CDR3 nucleotides read TGTGCCAGCAGCCCACTGAGACCGGTAGCGCAAGAGACCCAGTACTTC.

The CDR3 nucleotides read TGTGCCAGCAGCCCTAGGACAGGGGAGGCCGGGGAGCTGTTTTTT. This sequence encodes CASSPRTGEAGELFF. The chain is built from TRBV7-9 and TRBJ2-2, with TRBD1 matching over 9 bases. After removal of 5 bases from V and 6 bases from J, the junction contained 7 bases not matched to a gene. Looked up from germline, CDR1 is SEHNR and CDR2 is FQNEAQ (reference sequence). This CDR3 contains 15 residues.

V and J are TRBV5-1 and TRBJ2-1; 9 nucleotides align to TRBD1. This CDR3 region has 19 residues. Germline V gives CDR1 SGHRS, CDR2 YFSETQ. V was pared by 3 bases and J by 0 bases, with 13 bases of the junction left unmatched. The CDR3 here is CASSSPDRGGDLSYNEQFF. CDR3 sequence (DNA): TGCGCCAGCAGCTCCCCGGACAGGGGAGGGGACCTCTCCTACAATGAGCAGTTCTTC.

The chain recombines TRBV10-3 with TRBJ2-1; the D gene is possibly TRBD2 (5 bases). V was clipped by 3 bases and J by 8 bases, with 8 bases between them. The CDR3 consists of 12 residues. The V gene's germline CDR1 is ENHRY and CDR2 SYGVKD. CDR3 region: CAISDTRDEQFF. CDR3 sequence (DNA): TGTGCCATCAGTGATACGAGGGATGAGCAGTTCTTC.